This T cell receptor beta chain is from a study of blood T cell repertoires in COVID-19. The wider study: Spain, Italy and the United States supplied samples that represented acute and convalescent COVID-19.

Trimming took 6 bases from V and 4 from J, leaving 18 bases between them. Germline V gene sequence: CDR1 LNHDA, CDR2 SQIVND (reference sequence). The CDR3 totals 15 residues. Authors' methods: Reference gene primer amplification gave estimated nucleated cell counts. This table comes from immunoSEQ multiplex PCR, and its TCRdb copy is limited to in-frame clones, with some not included. V and J calls and clone size are given by that table; D and trimming were obtained from the DNA. Found here are around 170,000 clones, around four fifths of them singletons; the top ten hold nearly 8%. Assignments of participants to cohorts depended upon their own reported clinical history. Cohort 3 donors counted as recovered after two negative PCRs, clearance, or resolved symptoms. This clone was picked up a small number of times.

Sequencing was performed on PBMCs or T cells enriched from blood (not recorded which). The receptor's source is a woman aged 45-65 years who had recovered from COVID-19. The V call is TRBV19, the J call TRBJ1-2; weak D call: TRBD1 (5 bases). CDR3 in amino acids: CASSRTPTVTYGYTF. CDR3 nucleotides: TGTGCCAGTAGCCGTACCCCGACAGTCACCTATGGCTACACCTTC.